Included here is one T cell receptor beta chain sequence, with context. The antigen this receptor binds is unknown. No base quality values were provided; no much bigger clone lies one nucleotide off. TCRbeta CDR3 regions were amplified from genomic DNA by means of the immunoSEQ Assay, a bias-controlled multiplex PCR. The authors processed their data as follows. The number of nucleated cells in each sample was estimated by amplification of reference gene primers within the assay. To quantify the absolute abundance of each unique TCRbeta CDR3 rearrangement, sequence reads were collapsed and filtered. For each sample, productive Simpson clonality was calculated as the square root of Simpson's diversity index across productive rearrangements. As stored in TCRdb, this immuneACCESS dataset retains in-frame rearrangements with V and J assigned. A fraction of the clones does not appear; measured against another copy, unresolved V genes explain less than half of the discrepancy, and the remainder lacks a known reason. The V and J calls and clone size are taken from that table; D and trimming were inferred from the DNA. The sample records 120,000 or so clones, roughly 90% of which are singletons. The ten largest account for approximately 4.6% of the sample.

Reading the germline V gene gives CDR1 MNHEY and CDR2 SVGAGI. There are 14 amino acids in the CDR3, from cysteine to phenylalanine inclusive. CDR3 DNA only is kept here, 42 bases in frame from base 1. Unmatched junction bases come to 5, with V trimmed by 5 bases and J by 5 bases. One collaborating source in Seattle enrolled patients during active infection and followed them longitudinally through the course of disease. Each collaborating institution followed its own protocols to collect whole blood in K2EDTA tubes. For TCRbeta analysis, collaborator samples were shipped as frozen whole blood, as isolated PBMCs, or as DNA extracted from either sample type. The sample is drawn from a study of blood T cell repertoires in COVID-19 (dated by TCRdb to 2020 to 2021). Study-wide context: Samples from collaborators originated in the United States, Italy and Spain and spanned both the acute and convalescent phases of COVID-19. The prospective study material was composed of cDNA or gDNA derived from T cells, B-cell-depleted T cells, or PBMCs. Deeply sampled blood TCRbeta repertoires from subjects exposed to, actively infected with, or recovered from COVID-19 were included in the dataset. The repertoires were made available in a free public database intended to serve as a resource for research on the immune response to SARS-CoV-2. Samples came from the ongoing ImmuneRACE study (first 160 participants) plus 1,254 subjects from 6 global collaborators. Sample metadata almost always included a de-identified subject ID, COVID-19 status, age in years and sex. Where HLA class I and class II types were available, the types were taken from metadata supplied by the sample provider, not from assay-based typing.

The full study reports these points: The quantity of clinical and demographic metadata differed by source and by participant and was supplied without curation.

Sequences were obtained from peripheral blood. The chain is made from TRBV6-5 and TRBJ1-5, with TRBD1 identical over 8 junction bases. This sequence originates from a man aged 55-75 years with COVID-19, enrolled during active disease. The CDR3 protein is CASSNGQGDQPQHF. The DNA is TGTGCCAGCAGTAACGGACAGGGAGATCAGCCCCAGCATTTT.